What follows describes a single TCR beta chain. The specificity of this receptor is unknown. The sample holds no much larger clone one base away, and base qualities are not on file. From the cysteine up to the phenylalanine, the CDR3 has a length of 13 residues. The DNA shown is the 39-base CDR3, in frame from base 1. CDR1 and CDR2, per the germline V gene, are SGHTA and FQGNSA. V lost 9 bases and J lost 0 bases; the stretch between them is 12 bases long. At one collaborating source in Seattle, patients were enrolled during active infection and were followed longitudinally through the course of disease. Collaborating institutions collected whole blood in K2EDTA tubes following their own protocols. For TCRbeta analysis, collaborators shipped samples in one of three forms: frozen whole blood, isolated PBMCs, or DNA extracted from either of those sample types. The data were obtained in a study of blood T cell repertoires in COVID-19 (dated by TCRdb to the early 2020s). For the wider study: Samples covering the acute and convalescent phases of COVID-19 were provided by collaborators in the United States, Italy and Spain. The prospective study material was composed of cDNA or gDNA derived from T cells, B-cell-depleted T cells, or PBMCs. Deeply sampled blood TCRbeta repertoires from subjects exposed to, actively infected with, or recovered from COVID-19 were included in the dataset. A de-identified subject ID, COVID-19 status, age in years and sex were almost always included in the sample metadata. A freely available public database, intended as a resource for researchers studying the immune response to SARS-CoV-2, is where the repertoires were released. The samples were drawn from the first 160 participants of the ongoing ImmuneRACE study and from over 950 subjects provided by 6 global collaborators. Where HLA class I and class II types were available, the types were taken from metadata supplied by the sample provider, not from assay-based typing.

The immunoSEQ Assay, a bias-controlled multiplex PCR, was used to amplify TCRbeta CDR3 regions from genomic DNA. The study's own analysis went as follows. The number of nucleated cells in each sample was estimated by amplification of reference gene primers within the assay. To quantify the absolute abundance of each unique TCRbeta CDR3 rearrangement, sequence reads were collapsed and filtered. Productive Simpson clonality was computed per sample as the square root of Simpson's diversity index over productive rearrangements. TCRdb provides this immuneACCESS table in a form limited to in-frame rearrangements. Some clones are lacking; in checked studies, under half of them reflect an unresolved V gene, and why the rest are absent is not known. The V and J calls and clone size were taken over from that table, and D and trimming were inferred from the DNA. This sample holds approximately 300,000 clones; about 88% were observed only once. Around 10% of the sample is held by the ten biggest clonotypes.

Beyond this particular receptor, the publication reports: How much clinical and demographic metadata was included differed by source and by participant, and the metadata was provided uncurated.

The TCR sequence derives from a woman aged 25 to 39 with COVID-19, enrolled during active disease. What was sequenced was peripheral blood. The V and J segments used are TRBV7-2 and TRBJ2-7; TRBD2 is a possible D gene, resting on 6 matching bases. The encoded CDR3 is CARRDSTSYEQYF. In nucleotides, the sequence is TGTGCCAGGCGGGACTCAACCTCCTACGAGCAGTACTTC. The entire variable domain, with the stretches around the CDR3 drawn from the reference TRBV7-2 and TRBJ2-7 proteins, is GAGVSQSPSNKVTEKGKDVELRCDPISGHTALYWYRQSLGQGLEFLIYFQGNSAPDKSGLPSDRFSAERTGGSVSTLTIQRTQQEDSAVYLCARRDSTSYEQYFGPGTRLTVT.